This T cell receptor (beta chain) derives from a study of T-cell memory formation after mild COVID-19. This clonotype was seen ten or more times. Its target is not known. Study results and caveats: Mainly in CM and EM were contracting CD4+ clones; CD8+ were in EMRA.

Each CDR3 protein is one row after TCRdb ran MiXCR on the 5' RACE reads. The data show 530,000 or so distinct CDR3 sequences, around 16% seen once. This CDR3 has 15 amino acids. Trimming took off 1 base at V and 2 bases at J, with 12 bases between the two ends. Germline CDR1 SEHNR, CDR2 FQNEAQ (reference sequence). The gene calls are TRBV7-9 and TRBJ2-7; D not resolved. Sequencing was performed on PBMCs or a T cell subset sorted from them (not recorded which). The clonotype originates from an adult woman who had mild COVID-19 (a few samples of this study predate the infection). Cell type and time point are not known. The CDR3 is CASSLGPSEPYEQYF. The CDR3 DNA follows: TGTGCCAGCAGCTTAGGGCCCTCAGAGCCCTACGAGCAGTACTTC.